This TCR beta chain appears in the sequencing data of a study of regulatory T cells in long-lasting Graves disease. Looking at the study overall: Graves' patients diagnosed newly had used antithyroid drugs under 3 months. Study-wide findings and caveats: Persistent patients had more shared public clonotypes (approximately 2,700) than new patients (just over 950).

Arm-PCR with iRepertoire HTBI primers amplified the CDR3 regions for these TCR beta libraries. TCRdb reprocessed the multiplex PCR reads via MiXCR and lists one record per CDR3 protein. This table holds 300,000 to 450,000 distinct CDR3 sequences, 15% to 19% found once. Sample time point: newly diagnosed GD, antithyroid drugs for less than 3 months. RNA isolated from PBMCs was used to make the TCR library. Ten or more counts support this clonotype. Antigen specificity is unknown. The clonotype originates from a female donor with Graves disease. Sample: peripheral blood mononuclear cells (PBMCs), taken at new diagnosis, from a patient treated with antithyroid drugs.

DNA of the CDR3: TGTGCCAGCAGCCTAGGACAGGGGAACATGAACACTGAAGCTTTCTTT. Translated: CASSLGQGNMNTEAFF. V gene TRBV7-9 combines with J gene TRBJ1-1; 9 positions agree with TRBD1. The CDR3 length is 16 residues. V was pared by 5 bases and J by 0 bases, with 7 bases of the junction left unmatched. Germline lookup yields CDR1 SEHNR and CDR2 FQNEAQ (reference sequence).